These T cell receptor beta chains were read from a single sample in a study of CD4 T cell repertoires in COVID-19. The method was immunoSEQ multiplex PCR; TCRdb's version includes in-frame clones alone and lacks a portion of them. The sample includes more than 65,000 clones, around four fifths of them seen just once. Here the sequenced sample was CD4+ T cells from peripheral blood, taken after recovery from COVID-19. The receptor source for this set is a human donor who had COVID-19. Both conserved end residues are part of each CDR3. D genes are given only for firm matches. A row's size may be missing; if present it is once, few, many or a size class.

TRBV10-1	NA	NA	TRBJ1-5	TGCGCCAGCGGCCGGGCATATAGCAATCAGCCCCAGCATTTT	CASGRAYSNQPQHF
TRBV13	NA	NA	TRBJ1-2	TGTGCCAGCAGCTTCGTGTCGAGACCTAGGGGTGGCTACACCTTC	CASSFVSRPRGGYTF
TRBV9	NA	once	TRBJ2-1	TGTGCCAGTTCCGGCTCCATCTACAATGAGCAGTTCTTC	CASSGSIYNEQFF
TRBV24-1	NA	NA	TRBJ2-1	TGTGCCACCAGTGGATCGGGGGCGGGATCTTACAATGAGCAGTTCTTC	CATSGSGAGSYNEQFF
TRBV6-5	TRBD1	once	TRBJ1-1	TGTGCCAGCAGTCAGACAGGGGGGAACACTGAAGCTTTCTTT	CASSQTGGNTEAFF
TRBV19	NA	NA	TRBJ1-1	TGTGCCAGTAATCCGACAGGAAAAAACACTGAAGCTTTCTTT	CASNPTGKNTEAFF
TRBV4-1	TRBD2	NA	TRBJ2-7	TGCGCCAGCAGCCAATCGTCGACTAGCGGAGTGGGGGGAAGCTCCTACGAGCAGTACTTC	CASSQSSTSGVGGSSYEQYF
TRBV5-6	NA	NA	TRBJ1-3	TGTGCCAGCAGCTTGACGGGGGCCGGCTCTGGAAACACCATATATTTT	CASSLTGAGSGNTIYF
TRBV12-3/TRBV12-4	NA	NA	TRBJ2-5	TGTGCCAGCAGTAAAGGGACGGGGCGGCAGTACTTC	CASSKGTGRQYF
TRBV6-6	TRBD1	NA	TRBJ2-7	TGTGCCAGCAGTTACGGGACAGATTACGAGCAGTACTTC	CASSYGTDYEQYF
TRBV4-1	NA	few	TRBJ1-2	TGCGCCAGCAGCCCGACAGGACGCTATGGCTACACCTTC	CASSPTGRYGYTF